The 28 T cell receptor beta chains below were found in one sample sequenced in a study of tissue T cells after allogeneic stem cell transplantation. Sequencing was performed with immunoSEQ multiplex PCR; in TCRdb, only in-frame clones are kept and a portion is missing. The table shows about 20,000 clones, with roughly two thirds occurring only once. The material sequenced was spleen. The receptors originated from a female BALB/c mouse in good health. Mouse MHC haplotype: H2-d.

In the case of this clone: Gene and germline names: mouse. The read terminates 1 residue before the CDR3 end, so the remaining end is supplied by the germline J gene. This chain connects TRBV29 to TRBJ1-1; possible D gene TRBD1, 6 bases. The germline V and J ends were trimmed by 6 bases and 0 bases, with 11 bases remaining between them. The CDR3 runs 14 residues. Looked up from germline, CDR1 is MSHET and CDR2 is SYDVDS. The CDR3 bases that were read are TGTGCTAGCAGCCGGGACAAATCAAACACAGAAGTCTTC. Translated: CASSRDKSNTEVF. The entire CDR3 is CASSRDKSNTEVFF.

Details on this clone: Each gene name is a mouse one. The CDR3 end is not reached by the read, which stops 1 residue before it; the germline J gene fills it in. The rearrangement uses TRBV13-2 and TRBJ2-4, with D unresolved. CDR1 and CDR2 (germline): NNHNN, SYGAGS (reference sequence). Trimming took 5 bases from V and 5 from J, leaving 9 bases between them. There are 12 residues in the CDR3. CDR3 bases read: TGTGCCAGCGGGACAAATCTAAACACCTTGTAC. Its protein is CASGTNLNTLY. In full, the CDR3 reads CASGTNLNTLYF.

As concerns this clone: Gene names and germline match the mouse. The CDR3 goes on 1 residue after the read ends, and that part is filled in from the germline J gene. The chain employs TRBV13-1 and TRBJ2-7; the D gene is possibly TRBD2 (5 bases). V lost 0 bases and J lost 4, with 8 bases in between. CDR1 and CDR2 (germline): NSHNY, SYGAGN. This CDR3 is built from 13 residues. The CDR3 reads CASSDAVGYEQYF. CDR3 DNA (partial): TGTGCCAGCAGTGATGCAGTGGGGTATGAACAGTAC.

As concerns this clone: Mouse gene names and germline throughout. The read ends 1 residue before the CDR3 terminus; that terminus is restored from the germline J gene. The chain uses TRBV14 and TRBJ2-4; 8 positions agree with TRBD2. Trimming took 5 bases from V and 4 from J; bases not matched to a gene: 6. Germline V lookup: CDR1 SGHDT, CDR2 FRDEAV. The CDR3 covers 14 residues. CDR3 loop: CASRLTGGKNTLYF. The CDR3 DNA, read in part, is TGTGCCAGCAGACTCACTGGGGGAAAAAACACCTTGTAC. The whole variable domain, remainder taken from reference TRBV14 and TRBJ2-4, is EAGVTQSPRYAVLQEGQAVSFWCDPISGHDTLYWYQQPRDQGPQLLVYFRDEAVIDNSQLPSDRFSAVRPKGTNSTLKIQSAKQGDTATYLCASRLTGGKNTLYFGAGTRLSVL.

For this clone: Genes and germline come from the mouse. The CDR3 goes on 1 residue after the read ends, and that part is filled in from the germline J gene. The chain is built from TRBV29 and TRBJ1-4, with 9 positions matching TRBD1. The CDR3 length is 14 residues. The ends lost 5 bases at V and 6 bases at J; junction bases unmatched: 4. CDR1 MSHET and CDR2 SYDVDS come from the germline V gene. The CDR3 region is CASSPGTGHERLFF. CDR3 DNA (partial): TGTGCTAGCAGTCCCGGGACAGGGCACGAAAGATTATTT.

In the case of this clone: Gene names follow the mouse nomenclature. The CDR3 is cut off 1 residue early in the read; its end comes from the germline J gene. The V call is TRBV13-2, the J call TRBJ1-3; D gene uncertain. Trimming cost V 8 bases and J 0 bases, with 6 bases left between them. Germline CDR1 reads NNHNN; CDR2 reads SYGAGS (reference sequence). This CDR3 is 12 amino acids long. The DNA read from the CDR3 is TGTGCCAGTCATTCTTCTGGAAATACGCTCTAT. Translation gives CASHSSGNTLY. The whole CDR3 region reads CASHSSGNTLYF.

In its sample, this clone was seen a few times. The gene names given are mouse names. The read halts 1 residue ahead of the CDR3 end, with the missing end drawn from the germline J gene. V usage is TRBV4 and J usage is TRBJ2-7, with D unclear. The germline CDR1 and CDR2 sequences are LGHDT and YNNKQL (reference sequence). The V and J ends lost 4 bases and 3 bases respectively, with 4 bases between them. This CDR3 spans 11 amino acids. The CDR3 protein is CASSSLYEQYF. The covered CDR3 bases are TGTGCCAGCAGCTCCCTCTATGAACAGTAC.

With regard to this clone: Here the gene names and germline are mouse. The read terminates 1 residue ahead of where the CDR3 ends, so the germline J gene completes it. V and J are TRBV20 and TRBJ2-4, with unresolved D. There are 12 residues in the CDR3. V lost 3 bases and J 1 base, leaving 5 bases between the germline ends. Per the germline V gene, CDR1 is GFQATS and CDR2 is STVNSAI. The CDR3 spells CGASQGQNTLYF. The sequenced CDR3 bases are TGTGGTGCTAGTCAGGGTCAAAACACCTTGTAC.

As regards this clone: Gene names follow the mouse nomenclature. The CDR3 extends 1 residue past the end of the read, so its final part is completed from the germline J gene. The V call is TRBV5, the J call TRBJ2-5, with D possibly TRBD2 on 6 matching bases. The CDR3 runs to 13 residues. Germline V gene data show CDR1 as LGHNA and CDR2 as YNLKQL (reference sequence). V was cut by 2 bases and J by 3 bases, with 6 bases left in between. The CDR3 bases that were read are TGTGCCAGCAGCCAACTGGGGCAAGACACCCAGTAC. This codes for CASSQLGQDTQY. The CDR3 in full is CASSQLGQDTQYF.

As concerns this clone: Gene labels here are mouse ones. The CDR3 is cut off 1 residue early in the read; its end comes from the germline J gene. The chain is built from TRBV13-3 and TRBJ2-7, with D hard to call. V was trimmed by 5 bases and J by 0 bases, leaving 6 bases between them. The CDR3 spans 12 residues. CDR1 is NNHDY, CDR2 SYVADS, per germline. CDR3 protein: CASRGSSYEQYF. The CDR3 bases that were read are TGTGCCAGCAGGGGGAGCTCCTATGAACAGTAC.

In the case of this clone: Gene and germline names: mouse. The read stops 1 residue short of the end of the CDR3; the missing end is completed from the germline J gene. The chain couples TRBV20 to TRBJ2-5; maybe TRBD2 (6 bases). This CDR3 spans 13 amino acids. Germline loops: CDR1 GFQATS, CDR2 STVNSAI. Trimming took off 0 bases at V and 3 bases at J, with 7 bases between the two ends. CDR3 region: CGARDGGQDTQYF. Incomplete CDR3 DNA: TGTGGTGCTAGGGACGGGGGGCAAGACACCCAGTAC.

A remark on this clone: Gene labels here are mouse ones. Read coverage stops 1 residue before the CDR3 terminus; the germline J gene supplies the remainder. The rearrangement uses TRBV5 and TRBJ1-1, with D possibly matching TRBD1 (5 bases). This CDR3 has 11 amino acids. V was clipped by 2 bases and J by 11 bases, with 9 bases between them. Germline CDR1 and CDR2: LGHNA and YNLKQL (reference sequence). The CDR3 protein is CASSQRGVVFF. CDR3 DNA (partial): TGTGCCAGCAGCCAACGGGGGGTTGTCTTC.

In regard to this clone: The germline and genes are mouse ones. The CDR3 end lies 1 residue beyond the end of the read and is filled in from the germline J gene. V is TRBV15 and J is TRBJ2-3; TRBD1 might be the D (6 bases). This CDR3 is built from 15 residues. Trimming removed 3 bases from V and 0 bases from J, with 10 bases in between. Germline V lookup: CDR1 SGHND, CDR2 FRSKSL. Partial CDR3 DNA: TGTGCCAGCAGTTTTGGACAGACTAGTGCAGAAACGCTGTAT. Translation: CASSFGQTSAETLY. The entire CDR3 is CASSFGQTSAETLYF.

Remarks on this clone: All gene names here are mouse names. With the read ending 1 residue before the CDR3 end, the germline J gene is used to fill in that end. The genes are TRBV13-1 and TRBJ1-6; D may be TRBD1 (6 bases). TRBJ1-6 is flagged as an ORF with uncertain function. V lost 3 bases, J lost 5 bases, and 9 bases lay in between. This CDR3 comprises 14 residues. Germline loops: CDR1 NSHNY, CDR2 SYGAGN. CDR3 DNA (partial): TGTGCCAGCAGTGTGCAGGGGAATAATTCGCCCCTCTAC. Residues: CASSVQGNNSPLY. The full CDR3 sequence reads CASSVQGNNSPLYF.

Details on this clone: Gene names follow the mouse nomenclature. The read halts 1 residue ahead of the CDR3 end, with the missing end drawn from the germline J gene. Other DNA sequences from this sample encode an identical CDR3 as well. The chain has TRBV13-2 and TRBJ2-5; D remains ambiguous. This CDR3 region has 12 residues. Germline CDR1 NNHNN, CDR2 SYGAGS (reference sequence). V lost 0 bases to trimming and J lost 6 bases, with 5 bases between them. CDR3 in amino acids: CASGDAKDTQYF. CDR3 DNA, as far as it was read: TGTGCCAGCGGTGATGCGAAGGACACCCAGTAC.

This clone showed up just once. Germline and genes here are mouse. The sequenced fragment ends 1 residue before the CDR3 boundary, so the rest is inferred from the germline J gene. This chain connects TRBV13-1 to TRBJ2-3; 8 bases align to TRBD2. This CDR3 has 15 amino acids. V trimming: 0 bases; J trimming: 7 bases; junction bases outside the gene matches: 7. Germline CDR1 reads NSHNY; CDR2 reads SYGAGN. The sequenced CDR3 bases are TGTGCCAGCAGTGATGAGCCTGGGGGGCTGAAAACGCTGTAT. This encodes CASSDEPGGLKTLY. The whole CDR3 sequence is CASSDEPGGLKTLYF.

On this clone itself: Mouse names are used for the genes. The read gets to within 1 residue of the CDR3 end, and the germline J gene fills in the rest. This chain uses TRBV13-3 with TRBJ2-5; D ambiguous. The CDR3 consists of 14 residues. The ends were cut back, 2 bases at V and 2 bases at J, with 9 bases in the middle. Germline CDR1 NNHDY, CDR2 SYVADS. The CDR3 protein is CASSEPWPQDTQYF. The CDR3 DNA, read in part, is TGTGCCAGCAGTGAACCCTGGCCCCAAGACACCCAGTAC.

Remarks on this clone: All gene names here are mouse names. The read halts 1 residue ahead of the CDR3 end, with the missing end drawn from the germline J gene. The rearrangement uses TRBV13-2 and TRBJ1-1; no definite D call. V shed 0 bases and J shed 1 base, with 4 bases lying between them. Germline V gene data show CDR1 as NNHNN and CDR2 as SYGAGS (reference sequence). The CDR3 is 13 residues long. CDR3 bases read: TGTGCCAGCGGTGATGCCGTAAACACAGAAGTCTTC. It is translated as CASGDAVNTEVF. The complete CDR3 reads CASGDAVNTEVFF.

Comment on this clone: Germline and genes: mouse. The CDR3 extends 1 residue past the end of the read, so its final part is completed from the germline J gene. The V and J genes are TRBV5 and TRBJ1-6; 11 bases map to TRBD1. TRBJ1-6 is assigned to the ORF class and has an uncertain function. The J segment lost 7 bases and the V segment lost 2 bases, leaving 7 bases of the junction unmatched. The germline gives CDR1 LGHNA, CDR2 YNLKQL (reference sequence). The CDR3 covers 17 residues. CDR3 bases read: TGTGCCAGCAGCCAACTCGGACAGGGGGCATGGAATTCGCCCCTCTAC. Amino acid sequence: CASSQLGQGAWNSPLY. Given in full, the CDR3 is CASSQLGQGAWNSPLYF.

This clone was observed a few times. All gene names here are mouse names. The CDR3 end falls 1 residue outside the read, so it is completed with the germline J gene. This chain links TRBV13-2 with TRBJ2-1, with 8 nucleotides matching TRBD2. The V gene end was trimmed by 3 bases and the J gene end by 3 bases; junction bases not matched to a gene: 2. The CDR3 loop spans 14 amino acids. Germline values: CDR1 NNHNN, CDR2 SYGAGS (reference sequence). CDR3 in amino acids: CASGVGGGYAEQFF. The CDR3 bases that were read are TGTGCCAGCGGTGTTGGGGGGGGCTATGCTGAGCAGTTC.

This clone was picked up a small number of times. Gene labels here are mouse ones. The sequence runs out 1 residue before the end of the CDR3; the remainder is reconstructed from the germline J gene. This rearrangement joins TRBV5 to TRBJ2-7, with D perhaps matching TRBD1 (5 bases). This CDR3 spans 14 amino acids. CDR1 is LGHNA, CDR2 YNLKQL, per germline (reference sequence). Deletions cut 1 base from V and 4 bases from J, with 11 bases between. CDR3 DNA, as far as it was read: TGTGCCAGCAGCCAAGGCCCGGACATTTATGAACAGTAC. Its protein is CASSQGPDIYEQY. The whole CDR3 protein reads CASSQGPDIYEQYF.

Points on this clone: Gene names are mouse gene names. The sequenced fragment ends 1 residue before the CDR3 boundary, so the rest is inferred from the germline J gene. The V gene is TRBV5, the J gene TRBJ1-1; D remains ambiguous. The V and J ends lost 1 base and 1 base respectively, with 7 bases between them. From germline, CDR1 is LGHNA and CDR2 YNLKQL (reference sequence). The CDR3 spans 14 residues. The CDR3 reads CASSQVTKNTEVFF. The sequenced part of the CDR3 DNA is TGTGCCAGCAGCCAAGTGACAAAAAACACAGAAGTCTTC.

As concerns this clone: All gene names here are mouse names. The read gets to within 1 residue of the CDR3 end, and the germline J gene fills in the rest. J is TRBJ2-4 and V is TRBV12-1; D perhaps matches TRBD1 (6 bases). CDR3 length: 14 amino acids. The V end lost 0 bases, the J end lost 4 bases, and 10 bases lay between the germline ends. Germline assignment: CDR1 SGHSN and CDR2 HYEKVE. Incomplete CDR3 DNA: TGTGCCAGCTCTCTCCCCGGACAGAAAAACACCTTGTAC. It codes for CASSLPGQKNTLY. The complete CDR3 reads CASSLPGQKNTLYF.

A word on this clone: All gene names here are mouse names. The sequence runs out 1 residue before the end of the CDR3; the remainder is reconstructed from the germline J gene. V is TRBV13-1 and J is TRBJ2-4, with 10 bases that match TRBD2. Germline trimming cut 2 bases from V and 7 bases from J; bases unmatched to any gene: 4. The CDR3 spans 14 residues. Germline V gene data show CDR1 as NSHNY and CDR2 as SYGAGN. The DNA read from the CDR3 is TGTGCCAGCAGTGAGACTGGGGGGAAAGACACCTTGTAC. Protein sequence: CASSETGGKDTLY. The full CDR3 sequence reads CASSETGGKDTLYF.

As for this clone: Gene names denote mouse genes. The CDR3 end lies 1 residue beyond the end of the read and is filled in from the germline J gene. The chain links TRBV2 to TRBJ1-5, with TRBD1 matching over 8 bases. CDR1 and CDR2 (germline): LGHNA, YSYQKL. The V and J ends lost 0 bases and 9 bases, in that order; junction bases with no gene match: 4. The CDR3 has 14 amino acids. The covered CDR3 bases are TGTGCCAGCAGCCAAGAGTCAGGGGGCTGGGCTCCGCTT. It encodes CASSQESGGWAPL. The whole CDR3 is CASSQESGGWAPLF. Full variable domain (outside the CDR3, taken from reference TRBV2 and TRBJ1-5): DPKIIQKPKYLVAVTGSEKILICEQYLGHNAMYWYRQSAKKPLEFMFSYSYQKLMDNQTASSRFQPQSSKKNHLDLQITALKPDDSATYFCASSQESGGWAPLFGEGTRLSVL.

As concerns this clone: Genes and germline are mouse. The observed sequence ends 1 residue before the CDR3 terminus, with the missing tail filled in from the germline J gene. V and J are TRBV20 and TRBJ2-4; 9 nucleotides align to TRBD1. CDR3 length: 14 residues. Germline lookup yields CDR1 GFQATS and CDR2 STVNSAI. V was pared by 6 bases and J by 2 bases, with 6 bases of the junction left unmatched. The sequenced part of the CDR3 DNA is TGTGGTGCAACTACAGGGGGCGATCAAAACACCTTGTAC. Encoded protein: CGATTGGDQNTLY. The entire CDR3 protein reads CGATTGGDQNTLYF.

In the case of this clone: Here the gene names and germline are mouse. The read comes to an end 1 residue before the CDR3 does, leaving the germline J gene to fill in the end. J is TRBJ2-3 and V is TRBV13-3, with D perhaps given as TRBD1 or TRBD2 (6 bases each). Germline assignment: CDR1 NNHDY and CDR2 SYVADS. Trimming removed 3 bases at V and 3 bases at J, with 14 bases between. The CDR3 is made up of 15 amino acids. CDR3 region: CASSAGGEGAETLYF. The sequenced CDR3 bases are TGTGCCAGCAGTGCCGGGGGCGAGGGGGCAGAAACGCTGTAT.

About this clone: Germline and genes: mouse. Read data end 1 residue before the CDR3 end; the end is taken from the germline J gene. The V call is TRBV13-3, the J call TRBJ2-7; unclear D gene. Germline loops: CDR1 NNHDY, CDR2 SYVADS. V lost 1 base to trimming and J lost 4 bases, with 9 bases between them. The CDR3 totals 13 residues. CDR3 bases read: TGTGCCAGCAGTGATCGCAGAAAATATGAACAGTAC. Its protein product is CASSDRRKYEQY. The full CDR3 reads CASSDRRKYEQYF.